This entry is about one T cell receptor beta chain. Its specificity is unknown. Per the germline V gene, CDR1 is SGHTA and CDR2 is FQGNSA. V shed 5 bases and J shed 6 bases, with 17 bases lying between them. The CDR3 consists of 15 residues. This specimen comes from a study of cytomegalovirus exposure and HLA in healthy donors. Study-level results: The CMV antigen specificity of a few CMV-associated chains was confirmed through in vitro analysis. On later analysis, the bulk of CMV-associated TCR beta chains appeared to be HLA-restricted. Later analysis reportedly placed an Asian-associated ancestry cluster below the roughly 700-donor mean in N-insertions.

A multiplex PCR was run with 60 Vbeta primers and 13 Jbeta primers. TCRdb's copy holds only in-frame clones and misses some; the assay was immunoSEQ multiplex PCR. Among 150,000 to 200,000 clones listed, roughly 85% were seen once. The chain uses TRBV7-2 and TRBJ1-5; D is perhaps TRBD1 (6 bases). Material for sequencing was PBMCs. This TCR came from a man between 18 and 35 years old in good health and CMV-seropositive. The CDR3 protein is CASSLRGGAGQPQHF. The CDR3 DNA follows: TGTGCCAGCAGCCTCAGAGGGGGGGCGGGTCAGCCCCAGCATTTT.